This T cell receptor beta chain was obtained from a study of identical twins. This clonotype was observed at least ten times. In TCRdb, the 5' RACE reads were re-called with MiXCR into one record per CDR3 protein. The sample consists of hundreds of thousands of distinct CDR3 sequences, 8.6% of them appearing once. Trimming at V came to 6 bases and at J to 6 bases, leaving 8 bases not matched to a gene. Germline V lookup: CDR1 MNHEY, CDR2 SMNVEV (reference sequence). The CDR3 is 16 amino acids. These data were likewise used in another study, on yellow fever vaccine responses in identical twins.

The chain recombines TRBV27 with TRBJ2-3; 14 bases are a match to TRBD2. Sequenced: PBMCs. The TCR comes from a woman between 18 and 29 years old in good health. The CDR3 DNA follows: TGTGCCAGCAGACGGACTAGCGGGGGGTGGTCGGATACGCAGTATTTT. This translates into CASRRTSGGWSDTQYF.